This TCR beta chain was sequenced for a study of blood T cell repertoires in COVID-19. Study context: Samples of COVID-19 (acute and convalescent) were obtained from the United States, Italy and Spain. PBMCs, B-cell-depleted T cells, or T cells provided the cDNA or gDNA that made up the material.

How the authors handled the data: Estimates of nucleated cell counts were drawn from the amplification of reference gene primers. Only in-frame clones appear in the TCRdb table, and some are missing; sequencing was by immunoSEQ multiplex PCR. Clone size and V and J calls were adopted from that table, with D and trimming inferred from the DNA. The profile shows 140,000 to 150,000 clones, 80% to 90% of them singletons. The receptor's source is a man between 60 and 75 years old with active or convalescent COVID-19. Sample: peripheral blood.

The CDR3 here is CASSESAPRRGLAKNIQYF. The CDR3, as DNA: TGTGCCAGCAGTGAAAGCGCCCCCAGGAGGGGGCTAGCCAAAAACATTCAGTACTTC. This chain uses TRBV6-1 with TRBJ2-4; the D gene is possibly TRBD1 (7 bases). The CDR3 spans 19 residues. The germline CDR1 and CDR2 sequences are MNHNS and SASEGT. V lost 2 bases to trimming and J lost 0 bases, with 20 bases between them.